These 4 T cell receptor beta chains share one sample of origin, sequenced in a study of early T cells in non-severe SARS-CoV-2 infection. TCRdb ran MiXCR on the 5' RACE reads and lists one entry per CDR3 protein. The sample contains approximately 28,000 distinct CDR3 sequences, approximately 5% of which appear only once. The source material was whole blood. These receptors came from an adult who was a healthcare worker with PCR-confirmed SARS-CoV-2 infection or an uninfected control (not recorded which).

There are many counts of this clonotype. The CDR3 reads CASRSPDTINEQFF. The CDR3 DNA sequence: TGTGCCAGCAGATCCCCAGACACGATCAATGAGCAGTTCTTC. The chain is built from TRBV12-3 or TRBV12-4 and TRBJ2-1, with D unresolved. Trimming cost V 6 bases and J 6 bases, with 15 bases left between them. The CDR3 totals 14 residues.

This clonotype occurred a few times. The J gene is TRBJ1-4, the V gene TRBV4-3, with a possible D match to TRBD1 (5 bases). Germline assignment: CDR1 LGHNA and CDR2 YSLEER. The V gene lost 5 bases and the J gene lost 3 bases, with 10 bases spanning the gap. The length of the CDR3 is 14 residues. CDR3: CASSKGEANEKLFF. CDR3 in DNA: TGCGCCAGCAGCAAAGGGGAGGCTAATGAAAAACTGTTTTTT.

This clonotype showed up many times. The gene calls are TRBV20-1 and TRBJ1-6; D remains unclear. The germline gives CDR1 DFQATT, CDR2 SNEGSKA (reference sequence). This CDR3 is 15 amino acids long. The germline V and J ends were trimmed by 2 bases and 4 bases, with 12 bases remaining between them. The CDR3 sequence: CSARIGEFYNSPLHF. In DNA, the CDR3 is TGCAGTGCTAGAATAGGAGAGTTTTATAATTCACCCCTCCACTTT.

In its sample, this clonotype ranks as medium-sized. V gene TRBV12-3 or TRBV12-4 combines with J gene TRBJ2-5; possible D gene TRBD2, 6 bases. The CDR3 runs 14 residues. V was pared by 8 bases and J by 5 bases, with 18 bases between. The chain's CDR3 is CASGGQGLGETQYF. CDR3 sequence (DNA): TGTGCCAGCGGAGGGCAGGGTCTGGGGGAGACCCAGTACTTC.